This T cell receptor beta chain appears in the sequencing data of a study of control samples from healthy donors and cancer patients. TCRdb's table, derived via immunoSEQ multiplex PCR, lists solely in-frame clones and lacks some. The sample lists 150,000 to 200,000 clones, over 85% seen once, with around 8% in the top ten. The germline V and J ends were trimmed by 1 base and 4 bases, with 17 bases remaining between them. Germline lookup yields CDR1 SGHTA and CDR2 FQGNSA. The length of the CDR3 is 17 residues. The clonotype was recovered from a woman aged 40 to 50 in good health. Sequencing was done on a sample of blood. This chain joins TRBV7-2 and TRBJ1-5; D call uncertain. The CDR3 sequence is CASSLEGGLGSNQPQHF. The CDR3, as DNA: TGTGCCAGCAGCTTAGAAGGTGGTTTGGGGTCAAATCAGCCCCAGCATTTT.